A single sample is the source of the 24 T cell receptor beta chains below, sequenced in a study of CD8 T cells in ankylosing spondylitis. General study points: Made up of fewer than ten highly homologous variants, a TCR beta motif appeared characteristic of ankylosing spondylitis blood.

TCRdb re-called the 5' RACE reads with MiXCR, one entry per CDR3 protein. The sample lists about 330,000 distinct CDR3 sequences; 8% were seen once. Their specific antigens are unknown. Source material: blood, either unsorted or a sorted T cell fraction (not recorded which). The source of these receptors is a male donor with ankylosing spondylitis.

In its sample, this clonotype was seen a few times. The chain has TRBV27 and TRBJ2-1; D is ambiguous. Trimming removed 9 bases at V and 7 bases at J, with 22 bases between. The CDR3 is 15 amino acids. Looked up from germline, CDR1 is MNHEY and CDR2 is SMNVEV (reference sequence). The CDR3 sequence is CASSPWLSIGNEQFF. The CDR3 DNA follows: TGTGCCAGTTCGCCTTGGCTCTCGATAGGGAATGAGCAGTTCTTC.

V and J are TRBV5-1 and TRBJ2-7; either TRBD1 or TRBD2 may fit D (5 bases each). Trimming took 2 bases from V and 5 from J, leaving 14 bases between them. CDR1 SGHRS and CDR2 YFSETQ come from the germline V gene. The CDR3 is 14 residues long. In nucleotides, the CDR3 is TGCGCCAGCAGCTTCCGGGACGGCCTCGACGAGCAGTACTTC. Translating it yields CASSFRDGLDEQYF.

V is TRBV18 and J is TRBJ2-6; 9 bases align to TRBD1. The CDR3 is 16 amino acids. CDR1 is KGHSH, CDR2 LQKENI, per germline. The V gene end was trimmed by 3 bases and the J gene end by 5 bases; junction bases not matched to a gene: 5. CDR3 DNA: TGTGCCAGCTCACCGGGACAGGGTATCTGGGCCAACGTCCTGACTTTC. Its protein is CASSPGQGIWANVLTF.

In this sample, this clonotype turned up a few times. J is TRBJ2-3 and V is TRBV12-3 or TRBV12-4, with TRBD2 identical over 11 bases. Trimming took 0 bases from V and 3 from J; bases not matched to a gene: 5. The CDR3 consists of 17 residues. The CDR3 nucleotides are TGTGCCAGCAGTTTAGCGGTAGCGGGAGGGTGGACAGATACGCAGTATTTT. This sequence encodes CASSLAVAGGWTDTQYF.

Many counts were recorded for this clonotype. CDR3 sequence: CSGPGQGPNTQYF. The CDR3 nucleotides are TGCAGTGGTCCGGGACAGGGGCCAAATACGCAGTATTTT. The gene calls are TRBV20-1 and TRBJ2-3; 10 bases match TRBD1. The germline V gene has CDR1 DFQATT and CDR2 SNEGSKA (reference sequence). V lost 7 bases and J lost 7; bases outside the gene matches: 8. This CDR3 spans 13 amino acids.

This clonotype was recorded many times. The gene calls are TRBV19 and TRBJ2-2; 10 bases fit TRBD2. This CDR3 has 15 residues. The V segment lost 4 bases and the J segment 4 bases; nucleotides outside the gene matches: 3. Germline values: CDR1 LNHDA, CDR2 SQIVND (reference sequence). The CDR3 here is CASSTASGSTGELFF. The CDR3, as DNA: TGTGCCAGTAGTACGGCTAGCGGGAGCACCGGGGAGCTGTTTTTT.

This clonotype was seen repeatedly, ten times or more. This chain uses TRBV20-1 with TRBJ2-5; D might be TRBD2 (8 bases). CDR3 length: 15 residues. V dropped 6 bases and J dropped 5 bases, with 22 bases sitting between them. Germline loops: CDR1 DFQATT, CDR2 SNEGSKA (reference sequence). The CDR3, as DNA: TGCAGTGCAGGGGGCGGGAGGAAGCCTCGGGAGACCCAGTACTTC. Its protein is CSAGGGRKPRETQYF.

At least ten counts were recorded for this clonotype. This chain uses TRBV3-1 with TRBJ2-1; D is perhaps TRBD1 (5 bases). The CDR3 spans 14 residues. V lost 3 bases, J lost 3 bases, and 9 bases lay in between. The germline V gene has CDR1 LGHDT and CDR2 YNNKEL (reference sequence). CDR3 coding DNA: TGTGCCAGCAGCCATTCTCAGGGCTACAATGAGCAGTTCTTC. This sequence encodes CASSHSQGYNEQFF.

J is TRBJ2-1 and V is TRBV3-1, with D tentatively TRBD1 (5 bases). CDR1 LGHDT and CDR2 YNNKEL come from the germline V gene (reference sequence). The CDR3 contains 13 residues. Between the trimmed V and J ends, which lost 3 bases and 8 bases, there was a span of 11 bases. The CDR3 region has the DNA TGTGCCAGCAGCCAGGCCCTCAGGGATGAGCAGTTCTTC. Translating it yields CASSQALRDEQFF.

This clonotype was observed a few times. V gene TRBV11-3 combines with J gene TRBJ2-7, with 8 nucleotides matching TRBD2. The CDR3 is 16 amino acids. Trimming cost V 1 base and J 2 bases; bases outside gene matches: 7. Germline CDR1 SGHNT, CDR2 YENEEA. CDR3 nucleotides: TGTGCCAGCAGCTTAGGCGGGACTAGGGGTCCCTACGAGCAGTACTTC. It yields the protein CASSLGGTRGPYEQYF.

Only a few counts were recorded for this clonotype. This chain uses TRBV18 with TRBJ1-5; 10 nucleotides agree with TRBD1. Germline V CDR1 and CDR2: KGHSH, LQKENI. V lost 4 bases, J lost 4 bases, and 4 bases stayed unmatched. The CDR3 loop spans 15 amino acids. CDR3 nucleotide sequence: TGTGCCAGCTCACGGGACAGGGGCCGTAATCAGCCCCAGCATTTT. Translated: CASSRDRGRNQPQHF.

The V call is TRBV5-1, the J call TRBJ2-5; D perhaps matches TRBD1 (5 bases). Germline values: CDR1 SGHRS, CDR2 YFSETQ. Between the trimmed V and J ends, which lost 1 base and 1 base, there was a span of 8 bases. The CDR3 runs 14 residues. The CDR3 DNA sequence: TGCGCCAGCAGCTTGAGACAGAGCCAAGAGACCCAGTACTTC. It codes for CASSLRQSQETQYF.

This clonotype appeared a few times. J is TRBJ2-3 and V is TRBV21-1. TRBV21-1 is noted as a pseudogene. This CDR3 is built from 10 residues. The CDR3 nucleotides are TGTGCCAGCAGCATAATAAGGCAGTATTTT. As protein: CASSIIRQYF.

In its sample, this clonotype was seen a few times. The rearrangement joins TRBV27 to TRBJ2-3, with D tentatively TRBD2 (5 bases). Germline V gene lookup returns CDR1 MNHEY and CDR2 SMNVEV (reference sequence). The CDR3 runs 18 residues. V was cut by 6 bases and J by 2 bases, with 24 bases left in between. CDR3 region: CASRRWTPPFLHTDTQYF. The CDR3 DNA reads TGTGCCAGCAGGCGATGGACTCCCCCATTCCTACACACAGATACGCAGTATTTT.

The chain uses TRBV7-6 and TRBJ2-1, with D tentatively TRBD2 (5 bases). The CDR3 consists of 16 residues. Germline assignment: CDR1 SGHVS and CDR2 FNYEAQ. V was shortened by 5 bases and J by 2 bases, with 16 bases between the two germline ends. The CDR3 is CASSRIPGSTYNEQFF. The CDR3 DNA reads TGTGCCAGCAGCCGAATTCCGGGATCCACCTACAATGAGCAGTTCTTC.

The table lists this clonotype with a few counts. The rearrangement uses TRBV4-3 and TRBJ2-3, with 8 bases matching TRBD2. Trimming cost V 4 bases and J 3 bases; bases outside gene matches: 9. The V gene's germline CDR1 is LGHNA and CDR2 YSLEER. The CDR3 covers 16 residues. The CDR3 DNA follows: TGCGCCAGCAGCCCGACCCCAGCGGGAGCAACAGATACGCAGTATTTT. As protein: CASSPTPAGATDTQYF.

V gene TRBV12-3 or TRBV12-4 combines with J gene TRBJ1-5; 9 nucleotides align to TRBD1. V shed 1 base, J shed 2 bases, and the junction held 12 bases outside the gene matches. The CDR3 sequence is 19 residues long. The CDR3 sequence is CASSLGIGTGNFGNQPQHF. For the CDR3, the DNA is TGTGCCAGCAGTTTAGGAATAGGGACAGGGAATTTTGGCAATCAGCCCCAGCATTTT.

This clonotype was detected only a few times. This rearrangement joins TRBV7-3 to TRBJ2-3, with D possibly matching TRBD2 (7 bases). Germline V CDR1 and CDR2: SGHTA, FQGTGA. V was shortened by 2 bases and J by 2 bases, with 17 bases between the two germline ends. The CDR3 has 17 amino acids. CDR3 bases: TGTGCCAGCAGCTTAGATTCGGCGGGGGCTGACACAGATACGCAGTATTTT. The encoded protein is CASSLDSAGADTDTQYF.

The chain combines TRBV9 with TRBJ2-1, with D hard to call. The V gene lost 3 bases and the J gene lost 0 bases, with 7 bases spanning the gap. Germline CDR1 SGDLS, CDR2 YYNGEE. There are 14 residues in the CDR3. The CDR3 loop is CASSGRISYNEQFF. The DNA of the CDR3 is TGTGCCAGCAGCGGCAGGATCTCCTACAATGAGCAGTTCTTC.

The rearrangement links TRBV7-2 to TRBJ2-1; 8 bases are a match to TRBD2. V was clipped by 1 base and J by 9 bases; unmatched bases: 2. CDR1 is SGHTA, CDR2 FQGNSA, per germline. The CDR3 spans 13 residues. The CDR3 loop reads CASSLDRGGEQFF. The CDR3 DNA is TGTGCCAGCAGCTTAGACCGGGGGGGTGAGCAGTTCTTC.

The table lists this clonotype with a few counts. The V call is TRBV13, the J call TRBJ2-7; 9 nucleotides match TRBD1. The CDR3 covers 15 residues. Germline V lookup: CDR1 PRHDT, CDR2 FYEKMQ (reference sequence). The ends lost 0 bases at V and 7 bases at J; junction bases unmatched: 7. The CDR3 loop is CASSLGGTGWGEQYF. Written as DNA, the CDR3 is TGTGCCAGCAGCTTAGGAGGGACAGGGTGGGGTGAGCAGTACTTC. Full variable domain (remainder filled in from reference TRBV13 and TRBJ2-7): AAGVIQSPRHLIKEKRETATLKCYPIPRHDTVYWYQQGPGQDPQFLISFYEKMQSDKGSIPDRFSAQQFSDYHSELNMSSLELGDSALYFCASSLGGTGWGEQYFGPGTRLTVT.

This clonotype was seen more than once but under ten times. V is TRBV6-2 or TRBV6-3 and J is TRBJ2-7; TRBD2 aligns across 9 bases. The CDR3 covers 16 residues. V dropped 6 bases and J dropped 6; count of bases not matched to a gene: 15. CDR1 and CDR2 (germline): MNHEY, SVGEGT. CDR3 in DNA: TGTGCCAGCAGGCGGCTAGCGGGAATCCCTTCCGGCGAGCAGTACTTC. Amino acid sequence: CASRRLAGIPSGEQYF.

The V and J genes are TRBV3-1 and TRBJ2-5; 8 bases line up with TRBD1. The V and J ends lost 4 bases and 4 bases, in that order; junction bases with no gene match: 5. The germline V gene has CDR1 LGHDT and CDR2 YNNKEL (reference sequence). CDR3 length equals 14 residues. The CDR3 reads CASSRQGLRETQYF. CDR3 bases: TGTGCCAGCAGCCGACAGGGGTTGCGAGAGACCCAGTACTTC.

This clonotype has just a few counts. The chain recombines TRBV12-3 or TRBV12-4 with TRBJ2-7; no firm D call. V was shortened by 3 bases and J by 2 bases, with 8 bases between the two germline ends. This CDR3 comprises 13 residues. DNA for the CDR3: TGTGCCAGCAGTTTCGACAAAACCTACGAGCAGTACTTC. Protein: CASSFDKTYEQYF.